This T cell receptor beta chain derives from a study of blood T cell repertoires in COVID-19. The wider study: COVID-19 samples, acute and convalescent, were from the United States, Italy and Spain. T cells, B-cell-depleted T cells, or PBMCs supplied cDNA or gDNA.

The length of the CDR3 is 15 residues. Germline V lookup: CDR1 LNHNV, CDR2 YYDKDF (reference sequence). V lost 8 bases and J lost 4, with 20 bases in between. Clones were sequenced by immunoSEQ multiplex PCR, and TCRdb holds only the in-frame ones, with some missing. Of some 140,000 clones listed, around 86% are singletons. Source material: peripheral blood. J is TRBJ1-2 and V is TRBV15; no clear D gene. The receptor was derived from a man aged 45-65 years with active COVID-19. The CDR3 loop is CATFSWTPEAYGYTF. For the CDR3, the DNA is TGTGCCACCTTTAGCTGGACCCCGGAGGCCTATGGCTACACCTTC. Combining the CDR3 with reference TRBV15 and TRBJ1-2 gives the whole variable domain DAMVIQNPRYQVTQFGKPVTLSCSQTLNHNVMYWYQQKSSQAPKLLFHYYDKDFNNEADTPDNFQSRRPNTSFCFLDIRSPGLGDTAMYLCATFSWTPEAYGYTFGSGTRLTVV.